This T cell receptor beta chain was identified during a study of Ad26.COV2.S vaccination and SARS-CoV-2 variants. In the study overall: Participant was drawn from the COV1001 Ad26.COV2.S trial arm. Intramuscular Ad26.COV2.S doses were given once or twice, 56 days apart.

This clone has just a few counts. The CDR3 has 12 residues. Germline V gives CDR1 SNHLY, CDR2 FYNNEI. V was pared by 3 bases and J by 7 bases, with 2 bases of the junction left unmatched. Treatment given: around 19 received Ad26.COV2.S at low or high dose, single or two shots; about 5 received placebo; per-sample allocation not given. Repertoires come from day 63 after the first vaccine or placebo injection. TCRdb's table, derived via immunoSEQ multiplex PCR, lists solely in-frame clones and lacks some. The table includes about 350,000 clones, about 85% detected once. The rearrangement links TRBV2 to TRBJ2-5; TRBD2 matches at 7 bases. This material consisted of peripheral blood, taken in a trial of Ad26.COV2.S vaccine versus placebo. The sequence came from a person aged 18 to 59 who received the Ad26.COV2.S COVID-19 vaccine or a placebo. The CDR3 region has the DNA TGTGCCAGCAGTGAGTGGGAGGGGACCCAGTACTTC. Encoded protein: CASSEWEGTQYF.